This TCR beta chain originates from a study of blood T cell repertoires in COVID-19 (dated by TCRdb to 2020 to 2021). Broadly, across the study: Samples covering the acute and convalescent phases of COVID-19 were provided by collaborators in the United States, Italy and Spain. The material from the prospective study consisted of cDNA or gDNA derived from T cells, B-cell-depleted T cells, or PBMCs. Subjects who had been exposed to COVID-19, were actively infected with it, or had recovered from it provided the deeply sampled blood TCRbeta repertoires that made up the dataset. The repertoires were released in a freely available public database meant as a resource for research on the immune response to SARS-CoV-2. Samples were obtained from the ongoing ImmuneRACE study (first 160 participants) and from over a thousand subjects provided by 6 global collaborators. Sample metadata almost always included a de-identified subject ID, COVID-19 status, age in years and sex. Where available, HLA class I and class II types were taken from metadata supplied by the sample provider and were not determined by assay-based typing. General study outcomes and caveats: Clinical and demographic metadata were provided uncurated, with the amount varying by source and participant.

The junction shows trimming of 3 bases on V and 0 bases on J, plus 6 bases between the germline ends. The CDR1 and CDR2 encoded by the germline V gene (reference sequence) are GTSNPN and SVGIG. The CDR3 contains 13 residues, cysteine and phenylalanine counted. Just the 39-base CDR3 DNA is kept, in frame starting at base 1. One collaborating source in Seattle enrolled patients during active infection and followed them longitudinally through the course of disease. Collaborating institutions collected whole blood in K2EDTA tubes following their own protocols. For TCRbeta analysis, collaborators shipped samples in one of three forms: frozen whole blood, isolated PBMCs, or DNA extracted from either of those sample types. As to this clone: Its antigen remains unidentified. No much larger clone exists at a distance of one base, and base qualities are not known.

TCRbeta CDR3 regions were amplified from genomic DNA using the immunoSEQ Assay, a bias-controlled multiplex PCR. Per the authors' processing: The number of nucleated cells in each sample was estimated by amplification of reference gene primers within the assay. Sequence reads were collapsed and filtered to measure the absolute abundance of every unique TCRbeta CDR3 rearrangement. For each sample, productive Simpson clonality was calculated as the square root of Simpson's diversity index across productive rearrangements. The table was pulled from immuneACCESS by TCRdb, which kept in-frame rearrangements only. Such tables lose some clones; where checked, under half of the loss comes from unresolved V genes, and the rest has no known cause. For V, J and clone size, that table is used; D and trimming come from the DNA. This sample is represented by roughly 200,000 clones; about 84% of them were singletons. The ten largest clones take up approximately 18% of the sample.

Sample: peripheral blood. The receptor chain draws on TRBV30 and TRBJ1-5, with the D gene not confidently named. This clonotype originated in a person aged 70 to 85 with COVID-19, enrolled during active disease. The DNA is TGTGCCTGGAGGTCGAGTAGCAATCAGCCCCAGCATTTT. The resulting protein is CAWRSSSNQPQHF.